Listed below are T cell receptor beta chains from one sample, sequenced in a study of CD8 T cells in ankylosing spondylitis. TCRdb re-called the 5' RACE reads with MiXCR, one entry per CDR3 protein. The sample has some 800,000 distinct CDR3 sequences; approximately 12% are singletons. The source material was blood, either unsorted or a sorted T cell fraction (not recorded which). The receptors come from a male donor with ankylosing spondylitis. Each CDR3 is given with its conserved first and last residue. The order of the fields is D gene, CDR3 length, J gene, V gene, clone size, CDR3 DNA, CDR3 protein. D genes are given only for firm matches. Clone size is stated in some rows and not others, as once, few, many or a class when expanded.

.,13,TRBJ1-5,TRBV12-3/TRBV12-4,few,TGTGCCAGCAGTTTTATAAGCAATCAGCCCCAGCATTTT,CASSFISNQPQHF
.,13,TRBJ2-3,TRBV6-1,few,TGTGCCGCCCGGGGCAGAAGCACAGATACGCAGTATTTT,CAARGRSTDTQYF
.,11,TRBJ2-7,TRBV20-1,few,TGCAGTGCTCTCGTTGATTACGAGCAGTACTTC,CSALVDYEQYF
.,14,TRBJ1-1,TRBV20-1,few,TGCAGTGCTATTAGGTTTTGGGGGTACACTGAAGCTTTCTTT,CSAIRFWGYTEAFF
.,14,TRBJ2-2,TRBV9,few,TGTGCCAGCAGCGCCCGCCGGAGAACCGGGGAGCTGTTTTTT,CASSARRRTGELFF
.,12,TRBJ1-1,TRBV29-1,many,TGCAGCGTCGGACACCTTCTAAGTGAAGCTTTCTTT,CSVGHLLSEAFF
.,10,TRBJ2-1,TRBV20-1,many,TGCAGTGCTGGAGGGAATGAGCAGTTCTTC,CSAGGNEQFF
.,12,TRBJ1-2,TRBV4-3,.,TGCGCCAGCAGCCAAGATAAATATGGCTACACCTTC,CASSQDKYGYTF
.,10,TRBJ2-5,TRBV2,.,TGTGCCAGCAGTGACCGGACGGTTAGATTC,CASSDRTVRF
TRBD1,14,TRBJ1-1,TRBV27,.,TGTGCCAGCAGGCGACAGGGAGGTTACACTGAAGCTTTCTTT,CASRRQGGYTEAFF
.,12,TRBJ1-1,TRBV20-1,few,TGCAGTGCTACGTCCCAGGGTGGTAAAGCTTTCTTT,CSATSQGGKAFF
.,17,TRBJ1-2,TRBV11-2,.,TGTGCCAGCAGCTTATTTGGGCGGACCGGCCTTTTTTATGGCTACACCTTC,CASSLFGRTGLFYGYTF
.,12,TRBJ2-3,TRBV15,many,TGTGCCACCAGCAGAGGTGGAGATACGCAGTATTTT,CATSRGGDTQYF
.,12,TRBJ2-5,TRBV29-1,few,TGCAGCACATCCAGGGGCCCAGAGACCCAGTACTTC,CSTSRGPETQYF
TRBD2,14,TRBJ2-1,TRBV20-1,few,TGCAGTGCTAGACTAGCGGGACTTAACAATGAGCAGTTCTTC,CSARLAGLNNEQFF
.,16,TRBJ2-7,TRBV29-1,many,TGCAGCGTTGAAAGGCTTCCGGGAGAGGGCTCCTACGAGCAGTACTTC,CSVERLPGEGSYEQYF
TRBD2,16,TRBJ2-1,TRBV7-2,few,TGTGCCAGCAGCTCCGGGACTAGCGGGAAGCGCCATGAGCAGTTCTTC,CASSSGTSGKRHEQFF
TRBD1,15,TRBJ1-5,TRBV24-1,.,TGTGCCACCAGCCCTCGGACAGGGGGAAATCAGCCCCAGCATTTT,CATSPRTGGNQPQHF
.,14,TRBJ1-5,TRBV6-2/TRBV6-3,many,TGTGCCAGCAGTTACGTAGGGGTCAATCAGCCCCAGCATTTT,CASSYVGVNQPQHF
TRBD2,16,TRBJ2-1,TRBV18,.,TGTGCCAGCTCACCCCTAAGCACTAGCGCCCCGGGTGAGCAGTTCTTC,CASSPLSTSAPGEQFF
TRBD1,14,TRBJ2-7,TRBV10-3,.,TGTGCCGCAGAGGATGGGCAGGGGGCATACGAGCAGTACTTC,CAAEDGQGAYEQYF
.,13,TRBJ2-5,TRBV4-2,.,TGTGCCAGCAGGGGTACTGGTCAAGAGACCCAGTACTTC,CASRGTGQETQYF
TRBD2,15,TRBJ2-7,TRBV7-8,.,TGTGCCAGCAGCTCTCTAGCGGGCGGGTCCTACGAGCAGTACTTC,CASSSLAGGSYEQYF
.,17,TRBJ2-7,TRBV20-1,few,TGCAGTGCTAGAGATTTGAATCCAGGGACTCACTCCTACGAGCAGTACTTC,CSARDLNPGTHSYEQYF
.,13,TRBJ1-6,TRBV18,few,TGTGCCAGCTCGCCAGGCGGGCAATTCACCCTCCACTTT,CASSPGGQFTLHF
.,14,TRBJ2-3,TRBV7-8,.,TGTGCCAGCAGCTACTCCGTAATCACAGATACGCAGTATTTT,CASSYSVITDTQYF
TRBD1,13,TRBJ2-1,TRBV7-2,many,TGTGCCAGCAGTTTTCTCCCGGGACAGGGGCAGTTCTTC,CASSFLPGQGQFF
.,14,TRBJ1-1,TRBV7-9,.,TGTGCCAGCAAGGGACCTGGACAGAACACTGAAGCTTTCTTT,CASKGPGQNTEAFF
TRBD1,16,TRBJ2-2,TRBV5-5,few,TGTGCCAGCAGCTCGACAGGGGGACCCAGGACCGGGGAGCTGTTTTTT,CASSSTGGPRTGELFF
.,12,TRBJ1-1,TRBV6-6,few,TGTGCCAGCAGTTCCCGGTCGACTGAAGCTTTCTTT,CASSSRSTEAFF
TRBD1,14,TRBJ1-1,TRBV20-1,many,TGCAGTGCTAGAGCGACAGGGATGGGGACTGAAGCTTTCTTT,CSARATGMGTEAFF
TRBD1,12,TRBJ2-7,TRBV28,.,TGTGCCAGCAGGGACAGGGTAAAGAGGCAGTACTTC,CASRDRVKRQYF
.,14,TRBJ2-2,TRBV5-1,many,TGCGCCAGCAGTCCCCTCCGGAACACCGGGGAGCTGTTTTTT,CASSPLRNTGELFF
TRBD1,14,TRBJ1-2,TRBV4-3,few,TGCGCCAGCAGCCAAGTTACAGGGGACAGGGGCTACACCTTC,CASSQVTGDRGYTF
.,13,TRBJ1-1,TRBV20-1,many,TGCAGTGCGAGAACGACCGGGAACACTGAAGCTTTCTTT,CSARTTGNTEAFF
.,15,TRBJ1-5,TRBV20-1,few,TGCAGTGCTAAGGACAGCAACCGAAGGAATCAGCCCCAGCATTTT,CSAKDSNRRNQPQHF
.,15,TRBJ2-4,TRBV7-6,few,TGTGCCAGCAGCTTAGGGCCCCACCTAGGAAACATTCAGTACTTC,CASSLGPHLGNIQYF
.,14,TRBJ2-2,TRBV7-2,.,TGTGCCAGCAGCTTAGACCAGGGCGGAGGGGAGCTGTTTTTT,CASSLDQGGGELFF
TRBD2,16,TRBJ2-3,TRBV20-1,few,TGCAGTGCTTGGGGGGCGACTAGCGGGAGAGAAGATACGCAGTATTTT,CSAWGATSGREDTQYF
.,16,TRBJ1-4,TRBV6-5,few,TGTGCCAGCAGTTACTACAGACCTGCAACTAATGAAAAACTGTTTTTT,CASSYYRPATNEKLFF
.,15,TRBJ2-7,TRBV12-3/TRBV12-4,.,TGTGCCAGCAGTTTAAAGGGCGGGCCCTCCTACGAGCAGTACTTC,CASSLKGGPSYEQYF
.,15,TRBJ2-5,TRBV4-2,few,TGTGCCAGCAGCCAAGCGGAACACCCGCAAGAGACCCAGTACTTC,CASSQAEHPQETQYF
.,12,TRBJ2-3,TRBV15,.,TGTGCCACCACCTTAGGGACAGATACGCAGTATTTT,CATTLGTDTQYF
.,13,TRBJ1-4,TRBV12-3/TRBV12-4,.,TGTGCCAGCAGTTTGGACTCCCATGAAAAACTGTTTTTT,CASSLDSHEKLFF
.,15,TRBJ1-4,TRBV20-1,.,TGCAGTGCTAGAGATTATGCAGGGAGTAATGAAAAACTGTTTTTT,CSARDYAGSNEKLFF
.,14,TRBJ2-1,TRBV7-2,.,TGTGCCAGCAGCTTAGCCCAGGGGTATGCTGAGCAGTTCTTC,CASSLAQGYAEQFF
.,14,TRBJ2-3,TRBV4-3,.,TGCGCCAGCAGCCAAGTAGGAAAGTCGGATACGCAGTATTTT,CASSQVGKSDTQYF
TRBD2,14,TRBJ2-7,TRBV20-1,.,TGCAGTGAAGGGACTAGCGGCCTCCCTAATGAGCAGTACTTC,CSEGTSGLPNEQYF
.,12,TRBJ1-2,TRBV7-2,.,TGTGCCACCGGGGAGGGGTACTATGGCTACACCTTC,CATGEGYYGYTF
.,13,TRBJ1-5,TRBV28,few,TGTGCCAGCACTCTTCCCCCCAATCAGCCCCAGCATTTT,CASTLPPNQPQHF
TRBD2,16,TRBJ2-3,TRBV12-3/TRBV12-4,.,TGTGCCAGCAGTTTTGGCGGGGGGGCGTTCGGAGATACGCAGTATTTT,CASSFGGGAFGDTQYF
TRBD2,16,TRBJ2-7,TRBV15,.,TGTGCCACCAGCAGAGATCTAGGAGCGGGAGCCTACGAGCAGTACTTC,CATSRDLGAGAYEQYF
.,16,TRBJ1-4,TRBV6-5,few,TGTGCCAGCAGTTCCCCGTCCCGGGAAGCTAATGAAAAACTGTTTTTT,CASSSPSREANEKLFF
.,13,TRBJ2-5,TRBV20-1,.,TGCAGTGGCCCCAAAGACCCGGGAGAGACTCAGTACTTC,CSGPKDPGETQYF
.,15,TRBJ2-7,TRBV18,few,TGTGCCAGCTCACCCGCGACCGGACCTGCCTACGAGCAGTACTTC,CASSPATGPAYEQYF
TRBD2,14,TRBJ2-1,TRBV7-2,few,TGTGCCAGCAGCTTGACTAGCGGGGGACATGAGCAGTTCTTC,CASSLTSGGHEQFF